This T cell receptor (beta chain) was sequenced during a study of memory CD4+ T cells and cytomegalovirus serostatus. Points from the study as a whole: Suggested: most of the CMV-linked TCR signature lies in CD4+ memory cells. Each of around 69 CMV-associated TCRbeta sequences occurred in one to five individuals.

In the original processing: After removing out-of-frame reads, over 2 million distinct TCRbeta sequences remained. TCRdb's table, derived via immunoSEQ multiplex PCR, lists solely in-frame clones and lacks some. Clonal size and the V and J genes are those of that table, whereas D and trimming came from the DNA. The sample gives 55,000 to 65,000 clones, roughly three quarters of which show up once; 1% to 1.2% is in the top ten. A remark on this clone: The antigen remains undetermined.

This CDR3 has 15 amino acids. Unmatched junction bases numbered 7, after V lost 5 bases and J lost 6 bases. Germline CDR1 is SGHDN and CDR2 is FVKESK. The sort gate was single viable CD3+CD4+CD8-CD45RO+ cells for memory CD4+ T cells. This rearrangement joins TRBV14 to TRBJ2-1, with 10 bases fitting TRBD1. The sequence came from an adult in good health and CMV-seronegative. Sequences were obtained from memory CD4+ T cells from blood. The CDR3 here is CASSSRDRGVNEQFF. CDR3 nucleotide sequence: TGTGCCAGCAGCTCCCGGGACAGGGGCGTCAATGAGCAGTTCTTC.